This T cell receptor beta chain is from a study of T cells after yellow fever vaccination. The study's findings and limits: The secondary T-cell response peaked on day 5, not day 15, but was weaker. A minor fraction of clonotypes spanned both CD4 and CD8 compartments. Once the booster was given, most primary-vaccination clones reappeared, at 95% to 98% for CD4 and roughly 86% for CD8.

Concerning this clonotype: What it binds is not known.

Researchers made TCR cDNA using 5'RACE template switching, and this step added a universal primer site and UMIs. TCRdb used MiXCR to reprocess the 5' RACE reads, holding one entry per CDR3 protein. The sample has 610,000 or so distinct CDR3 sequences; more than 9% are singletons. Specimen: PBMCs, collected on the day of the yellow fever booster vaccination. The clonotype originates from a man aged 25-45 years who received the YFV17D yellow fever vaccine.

CDR3 nucleotide sequence: TGTGCCAGTACCCCAGGCGGGGCCACCCCGTACTCTGGGGCCAACGTCCTGACTTTC. This translates into CASTPGGATPYSGANVLTF. The V gene is TRBV19, the J gene TRBJ2-6; the D gene is possibly TRBD2 (6 bases). The V end lost 7 bases, the J end lost 0 bases, and 22 bases lay between the germline ends. The CDR3 length is 19 residues. Germline lookup yields CDR1 LNHDA and CDR2 SQIVND (reference sequence). Looking up the rest from reference TRBV19 and TRBJ2-6 gives the full variable domain: DGGITQSPKYLFRKEGQNVTLSCEQNLNHDAMYWYRQDPGQGLRLIYYSQIVNDFQKGDIAEGYSVSREKKESFPLTVTSAQKNPTAFYLCASTPGGATPYSGANVLTFGAGSRLTVL.